This T cell receptor beta chain was sequenced during a study of T cells after yellow fever vaccination. Points from the study as a whole: A weaker secondary response peaked on day 5, the primary on day 15. Most primary-vaccination clones reappeared after the booster (about 95% CD4, 75% to 90% CD8). CD4 and CD8 compartments shared a small share of clonotypes, likely from convergent recombination. The presence of abundant clonotypes contaminating from the bulk population was possible in FACS-sorted repertoires.

This clonotype came up many times. Its antigen is as yet unknown. MiXCR was run by TCRdb on the 5' RACE reads, yielding one entry per CDR3 protein. The sample records about 230,000 distinct CDR3 sequences, about 7% being singletons. The CDR3 is made up of 15 amino acids. The sequences come from CD4+ T cells sorted from PBMCs, collected on the day of the yellow fever booster vaccination. The TCR originated in a man between 25 and 39 years old who received the YFV17D yellow fever vaccine. The gene calls are TRBV21-1 and TRBJ1-6; the table's D call of TRBD1 was not tested on the DNA. TRBV21-1 represents a pseudogene. The CDR3 protein is CASSTTWTGSKPLHF. CDR3 nucleotides: TGTGCCAGCAGCACAACGTGGACAGGGAGTAAACCCCTCCACTTT.